The clone carrying this T cell receptor beta chain was seen only a few times. Its antigen is undetermined. These data belong to a study of early T cells in non-severe SARS-CoV-2 infection. Study overall: Investigators sequenced bulk RNA drawn from unsorted whole blood, and chains remained unpaired.

Trimming pared 4 bases from V and 2 bases from J, leaving 16 bases between. The CDR3 is made up of 16 amino acids. Germline-derived CDR1 and CDR2 are SGHRS and YFSETQ. Study results and caveats: Matching against VDJdb likely underestimated virus-specific expansions, favoring anti-spike CD8.

Individual cDNA molecules each received unique molecular identifiers attached to them. TCRdb re-analysed the 5' RACE reads in MiXCR, keeping a single row per CDR3 protein. The sample records approximately 65,000 distinct CDR3 sequences, approximately 11% being singletons. The J gene is TRBJ2-1, the V gene TRBV5-1; D is ambiguous. This sequence originates from an adult who was a healthcare worker with PCR-confirmed SARS-CoV-2 infection or an uninfected control (not recorded which). The sample taken for sequencing was whole blood. CDR3 sequence reads: CASSATLVGPYNEQFF. Written as DNA, the CDR3 is TGCGCCAGCAGCGCGACCCTTGTGGGCCCCTACAATGAGCAGTTCTTC.